The present T cell receptor beta chain was sequenced within a study of blood T cells in healthy people across ages. CDR3 length: 13 amino acids. Germline V lookup: CDR1 MGHRA, CDR2 YSYEKL. The V gene lost 0 bases and the J gene lost 7 bases, with 7 bases spanning the gap. The second PCR ran roughly 6 to 11 cycles with a sample-barcoded 5' primer and J-beta primers. TCRdb independently ran MiXCR on the 5' RACE reads; one entry per CDR3 protein. The sample contains about 1,800,000 distinct CDR3 sequences, approximately 28% of which appear only once. Isolated PBMCs totaled at least 6 million in each sample.

This receptor was obtained from a woman in her twenties or thirties in good health. Input material: blood. The chain uses TRBV4-1 and TRBJ1-5; no clear D gene. The DNA of the CDR3 is TGCGCCAGCAGCCAAGATGGTGACCAGCCCCAGCATTTT. As protein: CASSQDGDQPQHF.